This T cell receptor beta chain stems from a study of T-cell reconstitution after alpha-beta-depleted transplantation in children. The study, taken as a whole, reports: Diversity and T-cell counts at one year after transplant derived mostly from new T cells. TCRbeta diversity was high at day 60 in some patients (a result of surviving recipient T cells and thymic progenitors).

Comments on this clonotype: Its antigen is unidentified.

Trimming took off 1 base at V and 6 bases at J, with 16 bases between the two ends. Germline CDR1 and CDR2: DFQATT and SNEGSKA (reference sequence). The CDR3 covers 15 residues. Preparation of the TCRbeta library used unique molecular identifiers. TCRdb independently ran MiXCR on the PCR reads; one entry per CDR3 protein. The data contain roughly 350,000 distinct CDR3 sequences, 15% to 20% of them singletons. J is TRBJ2-1 and V is TRBV20-1; D is undetermined. The specimen was PBMCs, mostly from graft donor cells, collected 360 days after TCRalphabeta/CD19-depleted stem cell transplant. The origin of this receptor is a male patient aged 2 to 10 who had a stem cell transplant for acute lymphoblastic leukemia, so the T cells may come from the graft donor. For the CDR3, the DNA is TGCAGTGCTAGAGTCCCCTACATTGGGGTCAATGAGCAGTTCTTC. Its protein is CSARVPYIGVNEQFF.